The clone carrying this T cell receptor beta chain was seen a few times. Its specificity is not known. With a J-beta primer mix and a sample-barcoded 5' primer, a second PCR ran about 7 to 11 cycles. All samples gave at least 2.5 million CDR3-containing paired-end reads. TCRdb reprocessed the 5' RACE reads via MiXCR and lists one record per CDR3 protein. Of roughly 1,100,000 distinct CDR3 sequences in the sample, under 30% are singletons; the top ten hold less than 0.85%. These data come from a study of blood T cells in healthy people across ages. Findings of the study overall: Compared with aged donors, long-lived donors showed fewer expanded clones, suggesting selection.

The same specimen was also included in a second study, on T cells of mothers and their children. That study reports: Per 15 ul, 1.5 ug of RNA was used, with all extracted RNA going into cDNA synthesis.

This receptor was identified in a girl under 10 years old in good health. The source material was blood.

The CDR3 loop is CSARDIGLAGGGGDEQFF. The DNA of the CDR3 is TGCAGTGCTAGAGATATAGGCCTAGCGGGAGGAGGAGGCGATGAGCAGTTCTTC. The V and J genes are TRBV20-1 and TRBJ2-1, with 11 bases aligning to TRBD2. The CDR3 runs to 18 residues. From germline, CDR1 is DFQATT and CDR2 SNEGSKA (reference sequence). J was trimmed by 8 bases and V by 0 bases; bases with no gene match: 15.